This TCR beta chain was identified during a study of blood T cell repertoires in COVID-19. Study summary: The origin of the acute and convalescent COVID-19 samples was the United States, Italy and Spain. In each case, the material was cDNA or gDNA derived from T cells, B-cell-depleted T cells, or PBMCs.

This CDR3 is 16 amino acids long. From germline, CDR1 is SGHRS and CDR2 YFSETQ. Trimming took 1 base from V and 0 from J; bases not matched to a gene: 6. Authors' analysis steps: Reference gene primer amplification gave nucleated cell count estimates. This table comes from immunoSEQ multiplex PCR, and its TCRdb copy is limited to in-frame clones, with some not included. That table is the source of V, J and clone size, and D and trimming were worked out from the DNA. The sample consists of fewer than 250,000 clones, about 80% of them appearing once. This receptor was obtained from a woman older than 75 with acute or convalescent COVID-19. The sample consisted of peripheral blood. The gene calls are TRBV5-1 and TRBJ1-1; 7 positions match TRBD1. CDR3 in amino acids: CASSLNVGQVNTEAFF. The CDR3 bases are TGCGCCAGCAGCTTGAACGTTGGACAGGTGAACACTGAAGCTTTCTTT.